This T cell receptor (beta chain) was sequenced in a study of T cells in Graves' hyperthyroidism and ophthalmopathy. Overall study: At the time of initial diagnosis and before any treatment, peripheral blood was collected. Study-level points and caveats: Peripheral blood also featured most of the thyroid clonotypes expanded above 0.001.

This clonotype appeared a few times. What it recognizes is unknown. Diagnosis rested on symptoms, serum thyroxine and TRAb, thyroid ultrasound, and orbital computed tomography. Extraction of PBMCs used 10 ml of fresh peripheral blood. The source material, RNA transcripts, was used to amplify TCR beta CDR3 regions. When the TCR CDR3 underwent first-round RT-PCR, the HTBI primer set was used. Each CDR3 protein gets one entry after TCRdb re-called the multiplex PCR reads with MiXCR. The table shows about 420,000 distinct CDR3 sequences, with roughly an eighth occurring only once. Germline CDR1 is MDHEN and CDR2 is SYDVKM. V was cut by 8 bases and J by 5 bases, with 19 bases left in between. This CDR3 region has 14 residues.

The sequenced sample was blood. This sequence was found in a woman younger than 30 with Graves' hyperthyroidism. The chain joins TRBV28 to TRBJ2-7; D perhaps matches TRBD2 (5 bases). CDR3 nucleotides: TGTGCCAGCTGGGCCAGAGGGAGAGGCAACGAGCAGTACTTC. Protein: CASWARGRGNEQYF.